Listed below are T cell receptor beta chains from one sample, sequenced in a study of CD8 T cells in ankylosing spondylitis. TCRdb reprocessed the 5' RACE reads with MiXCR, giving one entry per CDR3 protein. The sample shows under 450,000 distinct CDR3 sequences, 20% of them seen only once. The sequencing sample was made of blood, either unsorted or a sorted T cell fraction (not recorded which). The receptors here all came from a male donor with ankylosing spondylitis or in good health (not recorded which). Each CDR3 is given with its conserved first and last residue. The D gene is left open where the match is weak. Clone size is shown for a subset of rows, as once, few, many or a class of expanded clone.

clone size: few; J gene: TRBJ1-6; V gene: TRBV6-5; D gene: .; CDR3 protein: CASRQAWSPLHF; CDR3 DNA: TGTGCCAGCCGACAGGCTTGGTCACCCCTCCACTTT
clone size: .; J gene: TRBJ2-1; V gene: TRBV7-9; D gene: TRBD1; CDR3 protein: CASSPGQGDNEQFF; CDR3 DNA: TGTGCCAGCAGCCCCGGACAGGGGGACAATGAGCAGTTCTTC
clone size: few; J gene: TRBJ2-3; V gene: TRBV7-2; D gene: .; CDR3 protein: CASSLVVPDTQYF; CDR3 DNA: TGTGCCAGCAGCTTAGTGGTGCCAGATACGCAGTATTTT
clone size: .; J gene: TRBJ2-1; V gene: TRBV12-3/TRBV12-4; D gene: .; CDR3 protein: CASSFERPGEQFF; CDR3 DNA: TGTGCCAGCAGTTTTGAGCGCCCCGGGGAGCAGTTCTTC
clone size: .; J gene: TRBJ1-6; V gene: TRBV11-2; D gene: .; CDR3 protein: CASSAQGSSYNSPLHF; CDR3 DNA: TGTGCCAGCAGCGCACAGGGAAGCTCCTATAATTCACCCCTCCACTTT
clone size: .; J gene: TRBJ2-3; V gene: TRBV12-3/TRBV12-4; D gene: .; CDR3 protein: CASSLVVGPGADTQYF; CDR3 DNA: TGTGCCAGCAGTTTAGTTGTAGGACCAGGGGCGGATACGCAGTATTTT
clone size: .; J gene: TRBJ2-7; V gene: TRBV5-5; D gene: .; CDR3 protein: CASSLDEEQYF; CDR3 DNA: TGTGCCAGCAGCTTGGATGAGGAGCAGTACTTC
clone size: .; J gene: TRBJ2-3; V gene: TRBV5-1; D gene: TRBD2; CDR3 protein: CASSQRGGADTQYF; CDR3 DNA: TGCGCCAGCAGCCAGCGGGGGGGAGCAGATACGCAGTATTTT
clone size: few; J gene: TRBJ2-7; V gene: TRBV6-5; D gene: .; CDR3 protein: CASSYFGPYEQYF; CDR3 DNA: TGTGCCAGCAGTTACTTCGGGCCCTACGAGCAGTACTTC
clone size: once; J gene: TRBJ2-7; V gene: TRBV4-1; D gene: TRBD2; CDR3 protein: CASSPGLAGALAYEQYF; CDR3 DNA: TGCGCCAGCAGCCCCGGACTAGCGGGGGCCCTAGCCTACGAGCAGTACTTC
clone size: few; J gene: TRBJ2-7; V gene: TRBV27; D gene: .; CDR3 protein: CASSPNPLYEQYF; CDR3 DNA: TGTGCCAGCAGCCCCAACCCACTCTACGAGCAGTACTTC
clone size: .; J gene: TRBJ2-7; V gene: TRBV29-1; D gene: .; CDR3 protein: CSVGDSLSYEQYF; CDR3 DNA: TGCAGCGTTGGCGACAGCTTATCCTACGAGCAGTACTTC
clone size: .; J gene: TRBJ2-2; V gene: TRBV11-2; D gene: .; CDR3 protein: CASSSDLGLTGELFF; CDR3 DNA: TGTGCCAGCAGCTCGGACCTTGGGTTGACCGGGGAGCTGTTTTTT
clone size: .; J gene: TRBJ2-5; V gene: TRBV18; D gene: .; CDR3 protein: CASSPPTGSQETQYF; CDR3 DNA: TGTGCCAGCTCACCCCCGACCGGGTCCCAAGAGACCCAGTACTTC
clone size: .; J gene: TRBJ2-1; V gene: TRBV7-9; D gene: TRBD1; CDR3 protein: CASSSGQGLWEQFF; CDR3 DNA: TGTGCCAGCAGCTCAGGACAGGGGCTATGGGAGCAGTTCTTC
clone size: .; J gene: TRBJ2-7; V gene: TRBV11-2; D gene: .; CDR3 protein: CASSLSAGNYEQYF; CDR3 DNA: TGTGCCAGCAGCTTATCCGCAGGGAATTACGAGCAGTACTTC
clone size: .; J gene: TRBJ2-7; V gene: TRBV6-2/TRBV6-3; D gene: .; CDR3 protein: CASSWDPRGLALRNSYEQYF; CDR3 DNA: TGTGCCAGCAGTTGGGACCCCAGGGGTTTAGCGTTAAGAAACTCCTACGAGCAGTACTTC
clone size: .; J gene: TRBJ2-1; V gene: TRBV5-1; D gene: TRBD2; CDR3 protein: CASSLGPGLAHNEQFF; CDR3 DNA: TGCGCCAGCAGCTTGGGCCCGGGACTAGCGCACAATGAGCAGTTCTTC
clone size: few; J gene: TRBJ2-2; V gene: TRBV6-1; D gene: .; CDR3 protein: CASSLVPGRELFF; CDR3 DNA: TGTGCCAGCAGCCTTGTACCCGGCCGGGAGCTGTTTTTT
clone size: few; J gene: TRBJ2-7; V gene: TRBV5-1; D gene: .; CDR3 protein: CASSLDRDNSYEQYF; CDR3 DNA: TGCGCCAGCAGCTTAGACCGGGACAACTCCTACGAGCAGTACTTC
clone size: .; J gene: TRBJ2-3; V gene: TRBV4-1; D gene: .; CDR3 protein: CASSHQWGAADTQYF; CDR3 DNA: TGCGCCAGCAGCCATCAATGGGGGGCGGCAGATACGCAGTATTTT
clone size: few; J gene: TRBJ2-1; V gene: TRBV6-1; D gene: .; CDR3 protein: CASSERDSSYNEQFF; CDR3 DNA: TGTGCCAGCAGTGAAAGAGATAGCTCCTACAATGAGCAGTTCTTC
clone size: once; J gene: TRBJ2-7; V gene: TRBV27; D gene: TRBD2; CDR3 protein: CASTKRGGPYEQYF; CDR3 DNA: TGTGCCAGCACCAAGCGGGGGGGGCCCTACGAGCAGTACTTC